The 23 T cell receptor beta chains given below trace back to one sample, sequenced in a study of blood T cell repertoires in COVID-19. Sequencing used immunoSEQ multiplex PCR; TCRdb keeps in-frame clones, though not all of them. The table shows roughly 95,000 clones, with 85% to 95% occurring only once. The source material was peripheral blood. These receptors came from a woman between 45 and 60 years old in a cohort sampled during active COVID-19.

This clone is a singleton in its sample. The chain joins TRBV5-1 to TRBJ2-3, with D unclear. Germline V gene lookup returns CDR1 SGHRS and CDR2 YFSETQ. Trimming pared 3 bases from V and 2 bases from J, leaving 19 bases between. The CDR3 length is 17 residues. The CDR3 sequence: CASSSGSTTPSTDTQYF. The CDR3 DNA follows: TGCGCCAGCAGCTCCGGCTCGACAACACCATCCACAGATACGCAGTATTTT.

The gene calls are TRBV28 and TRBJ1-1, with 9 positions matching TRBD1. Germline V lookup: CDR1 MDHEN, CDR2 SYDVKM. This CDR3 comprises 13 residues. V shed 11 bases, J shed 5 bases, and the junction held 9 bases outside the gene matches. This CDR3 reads CAGRDRAGTEAFF. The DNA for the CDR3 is TGTGCCGGACGGGACAGGGCGGGGACTGAAGCTTTCTTT.

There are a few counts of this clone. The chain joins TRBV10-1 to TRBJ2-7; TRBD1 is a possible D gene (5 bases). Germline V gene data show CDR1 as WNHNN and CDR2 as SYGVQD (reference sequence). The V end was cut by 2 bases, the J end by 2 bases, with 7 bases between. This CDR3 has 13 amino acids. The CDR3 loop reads CASSEGATYEQYF. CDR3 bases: TGCGCCAGCAGTGAGGGGGCCACCTACGAGCAGTACTTC.

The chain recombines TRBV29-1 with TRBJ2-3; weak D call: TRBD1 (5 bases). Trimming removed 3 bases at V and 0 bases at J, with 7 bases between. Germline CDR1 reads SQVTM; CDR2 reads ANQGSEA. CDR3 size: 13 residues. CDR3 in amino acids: CSVEGQSTDTQYF. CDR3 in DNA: TGCAGCGTTGAGGGGCAGAGCACAGATACGCAGTATTTT.

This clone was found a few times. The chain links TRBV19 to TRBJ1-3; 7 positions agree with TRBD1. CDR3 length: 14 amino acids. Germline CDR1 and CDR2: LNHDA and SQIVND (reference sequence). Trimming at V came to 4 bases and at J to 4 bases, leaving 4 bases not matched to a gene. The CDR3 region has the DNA TGTGCCAGTAGTAAGGGGACAGAGGGAAACACCATATATTTT. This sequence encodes CASSKGTEGNTIYF.

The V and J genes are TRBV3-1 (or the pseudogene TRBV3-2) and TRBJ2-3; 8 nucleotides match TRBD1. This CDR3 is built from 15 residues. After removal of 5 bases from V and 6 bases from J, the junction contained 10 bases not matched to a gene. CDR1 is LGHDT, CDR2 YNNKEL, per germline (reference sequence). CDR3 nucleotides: TGTGCCAGCAGCAAGGCACAGGGGGTATGGGATACGCAGTATTTT. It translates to CASSKAQGVWDTQYF.

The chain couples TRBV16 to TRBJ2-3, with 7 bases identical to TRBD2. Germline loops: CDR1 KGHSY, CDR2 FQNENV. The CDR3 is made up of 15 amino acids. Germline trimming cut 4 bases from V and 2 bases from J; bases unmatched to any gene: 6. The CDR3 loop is CASSPRGLPTDTQYF. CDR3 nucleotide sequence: TGTGCCAGCAGCCCTAGGGGACTACCCACAGATACGCAGTATTTT.

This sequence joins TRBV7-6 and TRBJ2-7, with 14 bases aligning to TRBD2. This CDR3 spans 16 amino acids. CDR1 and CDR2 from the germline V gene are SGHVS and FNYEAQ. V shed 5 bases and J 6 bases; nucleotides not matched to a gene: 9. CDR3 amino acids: CASSRTGTSGRGEQYF. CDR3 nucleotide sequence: TGTGCCAGCAGCAGGACCGGGACTAGCGGGAGAGGCGAGCAGTACTTC.

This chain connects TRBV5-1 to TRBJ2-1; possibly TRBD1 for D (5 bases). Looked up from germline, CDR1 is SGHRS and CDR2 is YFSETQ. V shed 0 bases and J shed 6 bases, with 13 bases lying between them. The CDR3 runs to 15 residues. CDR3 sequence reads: CASSLARSGSNEQFF. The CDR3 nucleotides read TGCGCCAGCAGCTTGGCCCGATCAGGGTCCAATGAGCAGTTCTTC.

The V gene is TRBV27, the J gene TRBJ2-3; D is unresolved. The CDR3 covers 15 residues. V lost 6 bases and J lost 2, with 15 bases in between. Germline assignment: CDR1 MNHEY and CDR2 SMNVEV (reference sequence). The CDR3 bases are TGTGCCAGCAGGCGACAACGCCAAGACACAGATACGCAGTATTTT. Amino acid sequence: CASRRQRQDTDTQYF.

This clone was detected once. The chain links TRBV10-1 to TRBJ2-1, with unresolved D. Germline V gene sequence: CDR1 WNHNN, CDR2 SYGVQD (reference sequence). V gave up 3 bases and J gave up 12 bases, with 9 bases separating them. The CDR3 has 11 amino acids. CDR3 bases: TGCGCCAGCAGTGATACCAGAGGGCAGTTCTTC. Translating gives CASSDTRGQFF.

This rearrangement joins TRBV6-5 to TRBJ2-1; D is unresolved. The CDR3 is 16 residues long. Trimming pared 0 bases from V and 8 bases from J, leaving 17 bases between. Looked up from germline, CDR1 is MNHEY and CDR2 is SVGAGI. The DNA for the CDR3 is TGTGCCAGCAGTTACTCGGGCCCCCCCTACGTGTATGAGCAGTTCTTC. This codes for CASSYSGPPYVYEQFF.

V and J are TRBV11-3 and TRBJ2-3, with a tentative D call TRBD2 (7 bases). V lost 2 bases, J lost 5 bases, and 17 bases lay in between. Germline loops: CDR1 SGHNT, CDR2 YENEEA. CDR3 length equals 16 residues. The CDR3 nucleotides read TGTGCCAGCAGCTTAACGTGGGGGGGCCTGGGAGATACGCAGTATTTT. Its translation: CASSLTWGGLGDTQYF.

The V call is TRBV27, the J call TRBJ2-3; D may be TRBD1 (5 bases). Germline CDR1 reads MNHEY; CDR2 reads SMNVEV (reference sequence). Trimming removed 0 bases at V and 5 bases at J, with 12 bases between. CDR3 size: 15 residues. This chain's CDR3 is CASSLSPGAKDTQYF. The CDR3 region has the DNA TGTGCCAGCAGTTTATCCCCTGGGGCAAAAGATACGCAGTATTTT.

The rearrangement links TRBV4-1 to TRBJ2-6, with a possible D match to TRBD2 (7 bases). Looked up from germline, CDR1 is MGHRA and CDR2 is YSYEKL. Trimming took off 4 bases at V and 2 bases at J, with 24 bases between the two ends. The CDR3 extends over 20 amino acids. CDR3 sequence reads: CASSRTTQGERDTGANVLTF. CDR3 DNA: TGCGCCAGCAGCCGGACCACACAAGGAGAGCGGGACACTGGGGCCAACGTCCTGACTTTC.

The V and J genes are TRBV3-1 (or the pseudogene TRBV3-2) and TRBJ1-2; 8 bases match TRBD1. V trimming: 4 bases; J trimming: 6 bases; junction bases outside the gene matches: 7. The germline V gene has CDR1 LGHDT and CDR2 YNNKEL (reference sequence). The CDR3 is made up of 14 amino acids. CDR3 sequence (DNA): TGTGCCAGCAGCCTCGCTCAGGGGGCTAATGGCTACACCTTC. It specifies CASSLAQGANGYTF.

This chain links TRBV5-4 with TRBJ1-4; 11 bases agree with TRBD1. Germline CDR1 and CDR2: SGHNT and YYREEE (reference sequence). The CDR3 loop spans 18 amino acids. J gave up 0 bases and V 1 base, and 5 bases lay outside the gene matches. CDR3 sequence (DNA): TGTGCCAGCAGCTTGTCCCGGGACAGGGGGACAACTAATGAAAAACTGTTTTTT. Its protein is CASSLSRDRGTTNEKLFF. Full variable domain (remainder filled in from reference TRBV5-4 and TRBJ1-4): ETGVTQSPTHLIKTRGQQVTLRCSSQSGHNTVSWYQQALGQGPQFIFQYYREEENGRGNFPPRFSGLQFPNYSSELNVNALELDDSALYLCASSLSRDRGTTNEKLFFGSGTQLSVL.

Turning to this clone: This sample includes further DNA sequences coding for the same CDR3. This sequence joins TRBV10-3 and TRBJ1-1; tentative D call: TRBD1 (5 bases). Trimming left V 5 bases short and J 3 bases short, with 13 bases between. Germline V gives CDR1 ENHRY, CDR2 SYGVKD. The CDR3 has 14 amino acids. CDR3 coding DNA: TGTGCCATCAGTAGGGGCAGGGAAGACACTGAAGCTTTCTTT. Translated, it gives CAISRGREDTEAFF.

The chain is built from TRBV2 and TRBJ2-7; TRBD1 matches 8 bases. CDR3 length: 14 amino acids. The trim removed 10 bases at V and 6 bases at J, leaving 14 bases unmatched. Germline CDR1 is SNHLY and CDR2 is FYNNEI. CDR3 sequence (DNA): TGTGCCATCGAGACAGGGGCAGTCTTCGGCGAGCAGTACTTC. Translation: CAIETGAVFGEQYF.

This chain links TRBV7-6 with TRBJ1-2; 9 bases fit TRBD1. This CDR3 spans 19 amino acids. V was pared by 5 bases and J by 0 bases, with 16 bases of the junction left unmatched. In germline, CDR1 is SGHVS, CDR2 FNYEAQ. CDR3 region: CASSPAQGARVVANYGYTF. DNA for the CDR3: TGTGCCAGCAGCCCCGCACAGGGGGCGAGAGTAGTGGCTAACTATGGCTACACCTTC. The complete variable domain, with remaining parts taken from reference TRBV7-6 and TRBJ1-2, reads GAGVSQSPRYKVTKRGQDVALRCDPISGHVSLYWYRQALGQGPEFLTYFNYEAQQDKSGLPNDRFSAERPEGSISTLTIQRTEQRDSAMYRCASSPAQGARVVANYGYTFGSGTRLTVV.

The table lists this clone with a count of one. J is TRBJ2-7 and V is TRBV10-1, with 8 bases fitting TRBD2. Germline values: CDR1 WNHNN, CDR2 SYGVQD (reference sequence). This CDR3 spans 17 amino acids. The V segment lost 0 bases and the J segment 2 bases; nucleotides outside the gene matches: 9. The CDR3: CASSESGAGVSAYEQYF. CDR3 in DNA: TGCGCCAGCAGTGAGTCGGGAGCGGGAGTATCGGCCTACGAGCAGTACTTC.

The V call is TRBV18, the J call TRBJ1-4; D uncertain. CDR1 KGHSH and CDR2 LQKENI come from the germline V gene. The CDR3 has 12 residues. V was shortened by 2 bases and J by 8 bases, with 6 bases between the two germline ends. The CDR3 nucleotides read TGTGCCAGCTCACCAGGGCGCGAAAAACTGTTTTTT. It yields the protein CASSPGREKLFF. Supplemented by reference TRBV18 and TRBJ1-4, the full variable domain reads NAGVMQNPRHLVRRRGQEARLRCSPMKGHSHVYWYRQLPEEGLKFMVYLQKENIIDESGMPKERFSAEFPKEGPSILRIQQVVRGDSAAYFCASSPGREKLFFGSGTQLSVL.

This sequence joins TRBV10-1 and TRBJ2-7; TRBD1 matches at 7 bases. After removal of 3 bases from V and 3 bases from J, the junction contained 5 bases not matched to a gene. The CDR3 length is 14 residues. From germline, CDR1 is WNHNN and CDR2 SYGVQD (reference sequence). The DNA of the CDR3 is TGCGCCAGCAGTGAAGGGACAGACCTCTACGAGCAGTACTTC. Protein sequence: CASSEGTDLYEQYF.